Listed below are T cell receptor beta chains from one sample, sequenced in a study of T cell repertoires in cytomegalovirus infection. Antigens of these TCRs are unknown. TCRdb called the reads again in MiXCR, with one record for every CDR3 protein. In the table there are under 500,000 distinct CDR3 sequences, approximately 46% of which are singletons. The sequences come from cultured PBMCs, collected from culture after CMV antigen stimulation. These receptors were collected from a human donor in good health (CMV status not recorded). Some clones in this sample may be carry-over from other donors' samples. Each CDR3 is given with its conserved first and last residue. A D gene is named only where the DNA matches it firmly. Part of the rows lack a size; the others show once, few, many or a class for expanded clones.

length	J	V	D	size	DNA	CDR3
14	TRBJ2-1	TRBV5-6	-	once	TGTGCCAGCAGCTTCGGTGGCGGGAACAATGAGCAGTTCTTC	CASSFGGGNNEQFF
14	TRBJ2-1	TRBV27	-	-	TGTGCCAGCAGTTGGCGGCAAGCCGCAGGTGAGCAGTTCTTC	CASSWRQAAGEQFF
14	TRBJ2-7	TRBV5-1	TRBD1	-	TGCGCCAGCACCAGGGGACAGGGGGCGGGAGAGCAGTACTTC	CASTRGQGAGEQYF
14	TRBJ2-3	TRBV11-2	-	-	TGTGCCAGCAGCTTAGTGTACTGGGCAGATACGCAGTATTTT	CASSLVYWADTQYF
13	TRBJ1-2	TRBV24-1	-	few	TGTGCCACCCAGGACAGACCAAACTATGGCTACACCTTC	CATQDRPNYGYTF
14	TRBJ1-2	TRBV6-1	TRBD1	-	TGTGCCAGCAGTGGGGACAGTGAAAACTATGGCTACACCTTC	CASSGDSENYGYTF
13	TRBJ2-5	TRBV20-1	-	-	TGCAGTGCTGAGCAGGGGCCCCAAGAGACCCAGTACTTC	CSAEQGPQETQYF
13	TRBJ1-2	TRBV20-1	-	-	TGCAGTGCTATCCCCTACCTTTTCTATGGCTACACCTTC	CSAIPYLFYGYTF
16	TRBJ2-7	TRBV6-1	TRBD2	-	TGTGCCAGCAGTGAAGGTCGTCTAGCGGTCTCCTACGAGCAGTACTTC	CASSEGRLAVSYEQYF
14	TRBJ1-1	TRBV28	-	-	TGTGCCAGCAGTTTACCAGGGGTAAGGACTGAAGCTTTCTTT	CASSLPGVRTEAFF
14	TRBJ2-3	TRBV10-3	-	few	TGTGCCATCAGAACAGGTCTGGGTGAGGATACGCAGTATTTT	CAIRTGLGEDTQYF
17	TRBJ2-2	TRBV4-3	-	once	TGCGCCAGCAGCCGCCTGATGACTTCCTATGAATCCGGGGAGCTGTTTTTT	CASSRLMTSYESGELFF
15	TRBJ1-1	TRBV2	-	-	TGTGCCAGCAGTGAGGAAGGACAGCTGAACACTGAAGCTTTCTTT	CASSEEGQLNTEAFF
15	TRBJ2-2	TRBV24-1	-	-	TGTGCCACCAGTGATTCGACAACTAACACCGGGGAGCTGTTTTTT	CATSDSTTNTGELFF
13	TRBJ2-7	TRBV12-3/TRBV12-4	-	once	TGTGCCAGCTCCCCTTGGAGATCCTACGAGCAGTACTTC	CASSPWRSYEQYF
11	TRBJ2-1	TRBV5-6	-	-	TGTGCCAGCAGCTCCACCGGGGAGCAGTTCTTC	CASSSTGEQFF
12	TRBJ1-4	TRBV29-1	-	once	TGCAGCGTTGGGGACCCTAATGAAAAACTGTTTTTT	CSVGDPNEKLFF
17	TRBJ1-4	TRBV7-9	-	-	TGTGCCAGCAGCTTGGCTCTGGAGAGCCTAGTTAATGAAAAACTGTTTTTT	CASSLALESLVNEKLFF
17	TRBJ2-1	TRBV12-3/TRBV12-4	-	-	TGTGCCAGCAGTTCACCCCTCGGCAGGGGGGGATACAATGAGCAGTTCTTC	CASSSPLGRGGYNEQFF
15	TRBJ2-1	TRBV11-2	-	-	TGTGCCAGCAGCTTAGGGGGGCTGAGATTCAATGAGCAGTTCTTC	CASSLGGLRFNEQFF
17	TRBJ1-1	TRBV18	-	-	TGTGCCAGCTCACCATCAAATCCCCTTCACGGGAACACTGAAGCTTTCTTT	CASSPSNPLHGNTEAFF
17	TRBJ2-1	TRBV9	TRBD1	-	TGTGCCAGCAGCGCTATCGGGACAGCCACCTCCTACAATGAGCAGTTCTTC	CASSAIGTATSYNEQFF
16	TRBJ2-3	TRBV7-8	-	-	TGTGCCAGCAGCTTAGCGCTTCCGGGCAGCACAGATACGCAGTATTTT	CASSLALPGSTDTQYF
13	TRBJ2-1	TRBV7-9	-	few	TGTGCCAGCAGCGGGAGTACTTACAATGAGCAGTTCTTC	CASSGSTYNEQFF
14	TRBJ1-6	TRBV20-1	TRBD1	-	TGCAGTGCTACCCCTACAGGGGTTAATTCACCCCTCCACTTT	CSATPTGVNSPLHF
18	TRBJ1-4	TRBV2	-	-	TGTGCCAGCAGCTCCCGATTTCAGGACTCTGCAACTAATGAAAAACTGTTTTTT	CASSSRFQDSATNEKLFF
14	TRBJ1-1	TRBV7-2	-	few	TGTGCCAGCAGACCCTACCGGACAGTCCCTGAAGCTTTCTTT	CASRPYRTVPEAFF
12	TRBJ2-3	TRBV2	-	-	TGTGCCAGCAGTGAAGGTTGGGATACGCAGTATTTT	CASSEGWDTQYF
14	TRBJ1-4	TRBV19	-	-	TGTGCCAGTAGCCGACGACCAACTCGGGAAAAACTGTTTTTT	CASSRRPTREKLFF
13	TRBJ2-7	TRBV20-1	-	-	TGCAGTGCTAGAGACAGTTCCTCCTACGAGCAGTACTTC	CSARDSSSYEQYF
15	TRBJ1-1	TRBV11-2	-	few	TGTGCCAGCAGCGCTAGTTTGATAGGGTACACTGAAGCTTTCTTT	CASSASLIGYTEAFF